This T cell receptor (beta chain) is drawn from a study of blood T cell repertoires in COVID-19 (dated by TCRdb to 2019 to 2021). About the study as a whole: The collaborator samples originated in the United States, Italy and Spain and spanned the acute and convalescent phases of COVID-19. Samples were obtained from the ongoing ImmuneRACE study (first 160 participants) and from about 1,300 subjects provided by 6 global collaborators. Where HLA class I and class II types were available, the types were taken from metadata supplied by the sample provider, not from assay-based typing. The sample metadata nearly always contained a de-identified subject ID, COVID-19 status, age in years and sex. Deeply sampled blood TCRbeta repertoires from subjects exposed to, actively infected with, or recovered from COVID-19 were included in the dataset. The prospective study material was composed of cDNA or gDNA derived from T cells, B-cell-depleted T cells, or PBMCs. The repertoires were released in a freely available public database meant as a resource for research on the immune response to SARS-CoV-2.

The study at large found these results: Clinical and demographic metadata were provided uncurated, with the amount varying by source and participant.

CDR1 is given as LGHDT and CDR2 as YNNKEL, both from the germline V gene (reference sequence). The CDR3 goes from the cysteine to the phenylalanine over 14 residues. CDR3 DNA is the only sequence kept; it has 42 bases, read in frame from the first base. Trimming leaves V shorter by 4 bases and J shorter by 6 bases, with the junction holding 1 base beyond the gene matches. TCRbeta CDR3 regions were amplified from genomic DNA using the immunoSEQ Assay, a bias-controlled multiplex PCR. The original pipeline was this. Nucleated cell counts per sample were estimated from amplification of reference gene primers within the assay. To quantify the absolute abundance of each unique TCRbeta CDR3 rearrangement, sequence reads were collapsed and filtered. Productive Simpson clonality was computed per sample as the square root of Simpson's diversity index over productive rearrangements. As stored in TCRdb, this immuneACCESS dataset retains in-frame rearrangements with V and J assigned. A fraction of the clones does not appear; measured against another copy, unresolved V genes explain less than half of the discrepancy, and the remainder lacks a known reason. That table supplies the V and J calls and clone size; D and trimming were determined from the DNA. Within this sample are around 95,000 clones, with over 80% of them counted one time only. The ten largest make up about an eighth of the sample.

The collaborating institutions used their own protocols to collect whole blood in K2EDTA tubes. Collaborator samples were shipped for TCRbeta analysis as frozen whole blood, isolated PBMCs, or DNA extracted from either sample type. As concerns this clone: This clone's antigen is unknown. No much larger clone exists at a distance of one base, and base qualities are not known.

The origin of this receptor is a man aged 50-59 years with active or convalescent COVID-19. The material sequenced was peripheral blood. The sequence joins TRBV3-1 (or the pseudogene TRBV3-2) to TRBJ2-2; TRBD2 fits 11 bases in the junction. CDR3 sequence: CASSPGLAAGELFF. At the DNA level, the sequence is TGTGCCAGCAGCCCGGGACTAGCGGCCGGGGAGCTGTTTTTT.